This TCR beta chain originates from a study of early T cells in non-severe SARS-CoV-2 infection. This clonotype appeared a few times. TCRdb reanalysed the 5' RACE reads using MiXCR and keeps one entry per CDR3 protein. This table holds fewer than 80,000 distinct CDR3 sequences, about 10% found once. Germline-derived CDR1 and CDR2 are DFQATT and SNEGSKA (reference sequence). The CDR3 spans 14 residues. Trimming cost V 2 bases and J 4 bases; bases outside gene matches: 6. This receptor was identified in an adult who was a healthcare worker with PCR-confirmed SARS-CoV-2 infection or an uninfected control (not recorded which). This chain links TRBV20-1 with TRBJ1-2, with 8 bases lining up with TRBD1. The source was whole blood, collected at baseline. This CDR3 is CSARPPGQVYGYTF. The CDR3 bases are TGCAGTGCTAGACCGCCGGGACAGGTCTATGGCTACACCTTC.